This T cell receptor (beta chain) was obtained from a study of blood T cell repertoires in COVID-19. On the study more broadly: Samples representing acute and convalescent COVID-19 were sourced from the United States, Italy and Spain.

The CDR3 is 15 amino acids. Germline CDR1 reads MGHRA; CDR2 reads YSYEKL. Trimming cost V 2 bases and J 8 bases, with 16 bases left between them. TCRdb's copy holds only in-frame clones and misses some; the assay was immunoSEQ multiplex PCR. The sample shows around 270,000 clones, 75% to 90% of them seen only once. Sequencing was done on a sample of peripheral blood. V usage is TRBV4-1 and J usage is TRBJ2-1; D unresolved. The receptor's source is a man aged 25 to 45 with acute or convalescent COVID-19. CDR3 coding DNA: TGCGCCAGCAGCCAATCCGGAGAGACCCCCTATGAGCAGTTCTTC. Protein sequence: CASSQSGETPYEQFF.